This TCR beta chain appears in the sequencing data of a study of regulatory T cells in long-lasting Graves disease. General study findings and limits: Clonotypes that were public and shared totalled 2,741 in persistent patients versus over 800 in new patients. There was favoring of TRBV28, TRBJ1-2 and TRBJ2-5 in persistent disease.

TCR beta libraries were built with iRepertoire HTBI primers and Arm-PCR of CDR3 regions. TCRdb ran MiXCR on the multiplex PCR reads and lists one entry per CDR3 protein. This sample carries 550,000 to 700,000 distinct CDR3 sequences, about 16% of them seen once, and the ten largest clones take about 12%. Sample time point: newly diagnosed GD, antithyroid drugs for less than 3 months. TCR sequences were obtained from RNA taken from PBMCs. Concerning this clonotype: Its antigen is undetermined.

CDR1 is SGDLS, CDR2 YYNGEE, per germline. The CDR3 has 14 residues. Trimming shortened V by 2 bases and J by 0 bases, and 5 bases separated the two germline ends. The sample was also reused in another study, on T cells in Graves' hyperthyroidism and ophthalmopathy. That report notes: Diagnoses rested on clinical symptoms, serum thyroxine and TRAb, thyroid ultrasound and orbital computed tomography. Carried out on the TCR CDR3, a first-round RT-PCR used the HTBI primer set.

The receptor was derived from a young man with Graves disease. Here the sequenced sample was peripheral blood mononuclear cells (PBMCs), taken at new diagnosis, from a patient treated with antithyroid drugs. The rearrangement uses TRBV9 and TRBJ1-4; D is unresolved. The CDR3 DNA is TGTGCCAGCAGCGTTGATGCAACTAATGAAAAACTGTTTTTT. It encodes CASSVDATNEKLFF.